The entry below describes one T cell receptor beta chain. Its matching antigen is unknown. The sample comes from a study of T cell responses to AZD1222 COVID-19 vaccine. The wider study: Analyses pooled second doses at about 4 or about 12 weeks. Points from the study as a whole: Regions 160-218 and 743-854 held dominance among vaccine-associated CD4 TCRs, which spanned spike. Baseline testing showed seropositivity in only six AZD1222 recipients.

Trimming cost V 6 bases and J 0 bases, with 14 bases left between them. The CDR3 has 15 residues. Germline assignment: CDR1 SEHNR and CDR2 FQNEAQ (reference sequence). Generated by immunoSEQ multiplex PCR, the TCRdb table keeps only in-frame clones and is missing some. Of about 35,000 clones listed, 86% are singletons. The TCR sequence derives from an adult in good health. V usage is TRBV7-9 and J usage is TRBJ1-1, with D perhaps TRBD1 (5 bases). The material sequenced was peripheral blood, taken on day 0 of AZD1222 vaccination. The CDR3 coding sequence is TGTGCCAGCAGTCCCGGGGGATACATGAACACTGAAGCTTTCTTT. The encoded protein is CASSPGGYMNTEAFF.